The rows below give T cell receptor beta chains drawn from one sample of a study of regulatory T cells in long-lasting Graves disease. TCRdb re-called the multiplex PCR reads through MiXCR, storing one row per CDR3 protein. Here the sample spans about 540,000 distinct CDR3 sequences, 13% being singletons. These same data were also listed under a study on T cells in Graves' hyperthyroidism and ophthalmopathy.

The sample was peripheral blood mononuclear cells (PBMCs), taken at new diagnosis, from a patient treated with antithyroid drugs. Receptors originate from a man aged 30-40 years with Graves disease. CDR3s leave out the opening cysteine and the closing phenylalanine or tryptophan.

v_gene	j_gene	CDR3aa
TRBV7-3	TRBJ2-7	ASSFGDGDEQY
TRBV29-1	TRBJ2-7	SVGTGGRGEQY
TRBV5-1	TRBJ2-1	ASSLEGTYNEQF
TRBV11-2	TRBJ2-7	ASRGLVLGEQY
TRBV6-1	TRBJ1-2	ASSEAEGQNFYGYT
TRBV3-1	TRBJ2-7	ASSQVLAQPTYEQY
TRBV10-1	TRBJ2-5	ASSERTGQGRETQY
TRBV5-1	TRBJ2-6	ASSLGGRSGANVLT
TRBV29-1	TRBJ2-7	SVEDGTGDEEQY
TRBV20-1	TRBJ1-2	SARTVYGYT
TRBV20-1	TRBJ2-5	SAKIIPGQGAGTQY
TRBV6-1	TRBJ2-5	ASSSGWGAETQY
TRBV11-3	TRBJ2-1	ASSLNPGLAVYNEQF
TRBV6-2/TRBV6-3	TRBJ2-1	ASLYNEQF
TRBV5-1	TRBJ2-3	ASSDGLAAQY
TRBV12-3/TRBV12-4	TRBJ1-6	ASSANEWDSPLH
TRBV12-5	TRBJ1-2	ASGLATGGGGYT
TRBV10-3	TRBJ2-3	AISLEQPGYTQY
TRBV27	TRBJ1-4	ASSLTWTAREKLF
TRBV24-1	TRBJ2-5	ATSALGRVETQY